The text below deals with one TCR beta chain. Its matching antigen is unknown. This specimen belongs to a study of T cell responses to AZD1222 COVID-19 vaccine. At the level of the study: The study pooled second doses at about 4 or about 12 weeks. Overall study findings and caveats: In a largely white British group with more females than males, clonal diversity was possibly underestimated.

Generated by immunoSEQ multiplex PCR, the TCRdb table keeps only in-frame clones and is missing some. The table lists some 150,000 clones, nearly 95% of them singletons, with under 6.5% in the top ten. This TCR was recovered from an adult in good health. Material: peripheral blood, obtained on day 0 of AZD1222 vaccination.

The CDR3 sequence: CASRLAGFDTDTQYF. CDR3 DNA sequence: TGCGCCAGCAGACTAGCGGGATTTGACACAGATACGCAGTATTTT. The chain combines TRBV4-1 with TRBJ2-3; 10 positions match TRBD2. Per the germline V gene, CDR1 is MGHRA and CDR2 is YSYEKL. With V trimmed by 6 bases and J by 2 bases, 5 bases remained unmatched. The CDR3 contains 15 residues.